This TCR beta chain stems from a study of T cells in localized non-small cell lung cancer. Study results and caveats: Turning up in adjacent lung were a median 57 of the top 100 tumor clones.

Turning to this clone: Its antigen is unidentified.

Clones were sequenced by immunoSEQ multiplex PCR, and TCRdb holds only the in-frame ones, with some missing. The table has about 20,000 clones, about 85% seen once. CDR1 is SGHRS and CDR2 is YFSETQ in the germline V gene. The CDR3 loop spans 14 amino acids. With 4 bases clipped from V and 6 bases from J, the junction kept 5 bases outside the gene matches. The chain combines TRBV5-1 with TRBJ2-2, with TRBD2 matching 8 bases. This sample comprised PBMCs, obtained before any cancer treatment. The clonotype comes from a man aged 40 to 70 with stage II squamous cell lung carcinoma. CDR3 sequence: CASSSGGPPGELFF. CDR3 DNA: TGCGCCAGCAGCAGCGGGGGCCCACCCGGGGAGCTGTTTTTT.